These 22 T cell receptor beta chains were all obtained from the same sample, sequenced in a study of vaccination effects on CD4 cells after COVID-19. Here immunoSEQ multiplex PCR was the method, and the copy in TCRdb shows in-frame clones only, minus some. The sample shows 70,000 or so clones, over 65% of them seen only once. ViraFEST used viral peptide pools to expand antigen-specific CD4+ T cells before sequencing. When less than 11 days of culture had elapsed, CD4+ T cells were isolated. By PCR, the person was confirmed to have had SARS-CoV-2 infection between March and December 2020. No cognate antigen is known for these TCRs. The specimen comprised CD4+ T cells from PBMCs cultured with HIV peptides, sampled before COVID-19 vaccination. Indicated subset: HIV-1 Nef peptide pool negative control/reference culture. These receptors were collected from a human donor who had a prior SARS-CoV-2 infection.

This clone was picked up a small number of times. The V call is TRBV7-2, the J call TRBJ1-2; 7 nucleotides match TRBD1. J lost 6 bases, V lost 1 base, and 2 bases had no gene match. CDR3 length: 13 residues. Germline CDR1 and CDR2: SGHTA and FQGNSA. CDR3 in DNA: TGTGCCAGCAGCTTAGACAGGGGAGATGGCTACACCTTC. Translation: CASSLDRGDGYTF.

This chain joins TRBV13 and TRBJ2-1; 9 bases map to TRBD2. Germline CDR1 is PRHDT and CDR2 is FYEKMQ (reference sequence). The CDR3 is made up of 16 amino acids. Losses at the gene ends were 3 bases for V and 6 bases for J; bases not matched to a gene: 9. CDR3 sequence reads: CASSLLSRAGGNEQFF. CDR3 DNA: TGTGCCAGCAGCTTGCTAAGTCGAGCGGGAGGCAATGAGCAGTTCTTC.

V is TRBV5-5 and J is TRBJ1-4; no reliable D call. Germline V gives CDR1 SGHKS, CDR2 YYEKEE (reference sequence). The CDR3 has 14 amino acids. V was cut by 5 bases and J by 3 bases, with 11 bases left in between. Here the CDR3 reads CASRQGWANEKLFF. DNA for the CDR3: TGTGCCAGCAGACAAGGGTGGGCTAATGAAAAACTGTTTTTT.

The CDR3 nucleotides read TGTGCCAGCAGTGAAGGGGGGATGGGCTACACCTTC. Amino acid sequence: CASSEGGMGYTF. The chain carries TRBV6-1 and TRBJ1-2, with D tentatively TRBD1 (5 bases). The ends were cut back, 1 base at V and 8 bases at J, with 8 bases in the middle. Germline-derived CDR1 and CDR2 are MNHNS and SASEGT. CDR3 size: 12 residues.

The chain couples TRBV19 to TRBJ2-2; D could derive from TRBD1 or TRBD2 (5 bases each). Deletions cut 3 bases from V and 2 bases from J, with 10 bases between. This CDR3 has 15 amino acids. Germline CDR1 LNHDA, CDR2 SQIVND (reference sequence). CDR3 nucleotides: TGTGCCAGTAGTATTTCGGGGCCAAACACCGGGGAGCTGTTTTTT. Amino acids: CASSISGPNTGELFF.

The gene calls are TRBV7-2 and TRBJ2-5, with TRBD1 identical over 9 bases. The CDR3 sequence is 14 residues long. Germline V gene lookup returns CDR1 SGHTA and CDR2 FQGNSA. Trimming took 7 bases from V and 7 from J; bases not matched to a gene: 10. CDR3 loop: CASNKDRGSGTQYF. CDR3 DNA sequence: TGTGCCAGCAACAAGGACAGGGGATCTGGGACCCAGTACTTC.

This clone occurred a few times. The V gene is TRBV6-5, the J gene TRBJ1-2; a weak D match, TRBD1 (6 bases). Trimming took 5 bases from V and 4 from J, leaving 14 bases between them. There are 14 residues in the CDR3. Looked up from germline, CDR1 is MNHEY and CDR2 is SVGAGI. The CDR3 DNA reads as TGTGCCAGCAGTACGGGGGGGCTCCCCTATGGCTACACCTTC. This sequence encodes CASSTGGLPYGYTF.

V gene TRBV7-9 combines with J gene TRBJ2-1; 10 bases match TRBD2. V gave up 1 base and J gave up 9 bases; unmatched junction bases: 6. Germline loops: CDR1 SEHNR, CDR2 FQNEAQ (reference sequence). The CDR3 spans 15 residues. For the CDR3, the DNA is TGTGCCAGCAGCTTAGTTCTAGCGGGGGCGATTGAGCAGTTCTTC. Translating gives CASSLVLAGAIEQFF. Complete variable domain (other parts from reference TRBV7-9 and TRBJ2-1): DTGVSQNPRHKITKRGQNVTFRCDPISEHNRLYWYRQTLGQGPEFLTYFQNEAQLEKSRLLSDRFSAERPKGSFSTLEIQRTEQGDSAMYLCASSLVLAGAIEQFFGPGTRLTVL.

The chain has TRBV9 and TRBJ2-7; 8 bases are shared with TRBD1. V was clipped by 4 bases and J by 5 bases; unmatched bases: 8. Per the germline V gene, CDR1 is SGDLS and CDR2 is YYNGEE. This CDR3 spans 14 amino acids. The CDR3, as DNA: TGTGCCAGCAGCTTTGGACAGGGTAGCCACGAGCAGTACTTC. This sequence encodes CASSFGQGSHEQYF.

This clone was found a few times. The chain uses TRBV6-5 and TRBJ2-1; 9 positions agree with TRBD2. Germline CDR1 MNHEY, CDR2 SVGAGI. V was clipped by 6 bases and J by 8 bases; unmatched bases: 8. CDR3 length equals 14 residues. CDR3 sequence (DNA): TGTGCCAGCAGAAGTCTAGCGGGGTTGTATGAGCAGTTCTTC. Its protein product is CASRSLAGLYEQFF.

The rearrangement joins TRBV6-5 to TRBJ2-7; D gene uncertain. CDR1 and CDR2 from the germline V gene are MNHEY and SVGAGI. V was trimmed by 6 bases and J by 6 bases, leaving 18 bases between them. CDR3 length equals 14 residues. CDR3 protein: CASRPRSQPLEQYF. The CDR3 DNA is TGTGCCAGCAGGCCCCGTTCTCAGCCGCTCGAGCAGTACTTC.

This clone was picked up one time. The chain is built from TRBV11-3 and TRBJ2-1; 8 bases match TRBD2. V was pared by 5 bases and J by 9 bases, with 15 bases of the junction left unmatched. Germline assignment: CDR1 SGHNT and CDR2 YENEEA. The CDR3 extends over 16 amino acids. CDR3: CASSTRVGAGGTEQFF. The CDR3 DNA is TGTGCCAGCAGCACCCGCGTCGGCGCGGGAGGAACTGAGCAGTTCTTC.

The chain links TRBV4-1 to TRBJ1-1; D perhaps matches TRBD1 (6 bases). Trimming removed 1 base at V and 0 bases at J, with 12 bases between. Per the germline V gene, CDR1 is MGHRA and CDR2 is YSYEKL. This CDR3 is built from 16 residues. In DNA, the CDR3 is TGCGCCAGCAGCCAAGTAGCGGGACAAGTGAACACTGAAGCTTTCTTT. It encodes CASSQVAGQVNTEAFF.

The J gene is TRBJ2-1, the V gene TRBV6-5, with D uncertain. The CDR3 runs to 15 residues. Trimming stripped 2 bases from V and 0 bases from J, with 8 bases between. Germline assignment: CDR1 MNHEY and CDR2 SVGAGI. CDR3: CASSYQIRSYNEQFF. The DNA for the CDR3 is TGTGCCAGCAGTTACCAGATTCGCTCCTACAATGAGCAGTTCTTC.

The chain is built from TRBV11-3 and TRBJ1-5; no firm D call. The length of the CDR3 is 14 residues. CDR1 is SGHNT and CDR2 is YENEEA in the germline V gene. Between the trimmed V and J ends, which lost 2 bases and 3 bases, there was a span of 8 bases. The CDR3 here is CASSLSGINQPQHF. The CDR3, as DNA: TGTGCCAGCAGCTTATCCGGGATCAATCAGCCCCAGCATTTT.

By sample share, this clone is medium-sized. The genes are TRBV13 and TRBJ1-2, with TRBD1 matching over 9 bases. V lost 6 bases to trimming and J lost 3 bases; unmatched junction nucleotides: 14. Per the germline V gene, CDR1 is PRHDT and CDR2 is FYEKMQ (reference sequence). CDR3 length equals 17 residues. DNA of the CDR3: TGTGCCAGCAGACGTTATTTAACCCGGGACAGGGACTATGGCTACACCTTC. Translated, it gives CASRRYLTRDRDYGYTF.

The chain is built from TRBV5-1 and TRBJ2-5; 14 bases map to TRBD2. This CDR3 comprises 17 residues. Germline CDR1 SGHRS, CDR2 YFSETQ. Trimming took 4 bases from V and 5 from J; bases not matched to a gene: 10. The CDR3 loop reads CASSETSGGARWETQYF. In DNA form, the CDR3 reads TGCGCCAGCAGCGAGACTAGCGGGGGGGCCAGATGGGAGACCCAGTACTTC.

This rearrangement joins TRBV5-4 to TRBJ1-1, with TRBD1 matching over 7 bases. CDR3 length equals 15 residues. V was clipped by 4 bases and J by 6 bases; unmatched bases: 12. The germline CDR1 and CDR2 sequences are SGHNT and YYREEE (reference sequence). The CDR3 loop is CASSLPPTGPSEAFF. The CDR3, as DNA: TGTGCCAGCAGCCTACCACCGACAGGGCCGTCTGAAGCTTTCTTT.

This clone was detected a few times. The rearrangement links TRBV4-1 to TRBJ1-1, with D tentatively TRBD1 (6 bases). Germline V CDR1 and CDR2: MGHRA, YSYEKL. The CDR3 is 18 residues long. The germline V and J ends were trimmed by 1 base and 3 bases, with 21 bases remaining between them. CDR3 sequence: CASSQGVGMRGYYTEAFF. DNA of the CDR3: TGCGCCAGCAGCCAAGGGGTCGGGATGAGGGGGTATTACACTGAAGCTTTCTTT.

This rearrangement joins TRBV9 to TRBJ2-7; tentative D call: TRBD2 (6 bases). Trimming shortened V by 2 bases and J by 6 bases, and 15 bases separated the two germline ends. Germline V CDR1 and CDR2: SGDLS, YYNGEE. The CDR3 extends over 14 amino acids. This chain's CDR3 is CASSVHRLGGEQYF. DNA of the CDR3: TGTGCCAGCAGCGTCCATCGGTTGGGGGGCGAGCAGTACTTC.

The V call is TRBV30, the J call TRBJ1-4; the D is unclear. Trimming stripped 5 bases from V and 4 bases from J, with 11 bases between. CDR3 length: 13 residues. CDR1 is GTSNPN and CDR2 is SVGIG in the germline V gene (reference sequence). Here the CDR3 DNA reads TGTGCCTGGGACCAAAGCCATAATGAAAAACTGTTTTTT. Its protein product is CAWDQSHNEKLFF.

Here the CDR3 DNA reads TGTGCCAGCAGCTTCACAGGGGGGGAGACCCAGTACTTC. As protein: CASSFTGGETQYF. V is TRBV11-2 and J is TRBJ2-5, with 8 bases identical to TRBD1. Germline V gives CDR1 SGHAT, CDR2 FQNNGV. The trim removed 3 bases at V and 5 bases at J, leaving 2 bases unmatched. CDR3 length: 13 amino acids.